The 27 T cell receptor beta chains presented below share a single source sample, sequenced in a study of blood T cells in healthy people across ages. Through a sample-barcoded 5' primer and a J-beta primer mix, a second PCR was run for roughly 7 to 12 cycles. TCRdb processed the 5' RACE reads anew with MiXCR; each CDR3 protein has one entry. The table shows some 1.5 million distinct CDR3 sequences, with 42% occurring only once. Sequencing input: blood. Receptors originate from a woman younger than 30 in good health.

The CDR3 sequence: CASSLSPTSGQSYEQYF. CDR3 bases: TGTGCCAGCAGTTTGTCACCGACCTCGGGACAGTCCTACGAGCAGTACTTC. This chain joins TRBV27 and TRBJ2-7, with 7 bases matching TRBD1. The germline V gene encodes CDR1 MNHEY and CDR2 SMNVEV (reference sequence). Germline trimming cut 3 bases from V and 1 base from J; bases unmatched to any gene: 12. This CDR3 is 17 amino acids long.

V usage is TRBV9 and J usage is TRBJ2-1, with 8 bases lining up with TRBD2. In germline, CDR1 is SGDLS, CDR2 YYNGEE. The CDR3 runs to 15 residues. After removal of 4 bases from V and 4 bases from J, the junction contained 7 bases not matched to a gene. The CDR3 nucleotides are TGTGCCAGCAGCTCCCCGACTAGCGTTTACAATGAGCAGTTCTTC. Translated, it gives CASSSPTSVYNEQFF.

This clonotype was observed a few times. The chain is built from TRBV20-1 and TRBJ2-3, with TRBD2 matching 9 bases. Trimming cost V 0 bases and J 3 bases; bases outside gene matches: 7. CDR1 is DFQATT and CDR2 is SNEGSKA in the germline V gene (reference sequence). The CDR3 runs 16 residues. CDR3 coding DNA: TGCAGTGCTAGAGATTCAGCGGGGGGCCCTACAGATACGCAGTATTTT. Its translation: CSARDSAGGPTDTQYF.

V usage is TRBV6-2 or TRBV6-3 and J usage is TRBJ2-5, with 10 bases lining up with TRBD2. There are 15 residues in the CDR3. With V trimmed by 6 bases and J by 0 bases, 4 bases remained unmatched. Germline values: CDR1 MNHEY, CDR2 SVGEGT. CDR3 sequence: CASSWGTSDQETQYF. The CDR3 nucleotides read TGTGCCAGCAGCTGGGGGACTAGCGACCAAGAGACCCAGTACTTC.

As regards this clonotype: A much larger clone is a single base away; this may be a read error. The chain joins TRBV4-2 to TRBJ2-1; TRBD2 agrees at 12 bases. Germline V lookup: CDR1 LGHNA, CDR2 YNFKEQ. J lost 1 base, V lost 6 bases, and 4 bases had no gene match. The CDR3 runs 16 residues. CDR3 in amino acids: CASRHGLAGSYNEQFF. The DNA of the CDR3 is TGTGCCAGCAGGCACGGACTAGCGGGGTCCTACAATGAGCAGTTCTTC.

This rearrangement joins TRBV15 to TRBJ2-1; TRBD1 is a possible D gene (6 bases). Per germline, CDR1 LNHNV and CDR2 YYDKDF (reference sequence). The CDR3 loop spans 15 amino acids. V dropped 3 bases and J dropped 10 bases, with 19 bases sitting between them. The CDR3 loop is CATSRLGDTTYEQFF. CDR3 nucleotides: TGTGCCACCAGCAGGCTTGGGGACACTACCTACGAGCAGTTCTTC.

The gene calls are TRBV7-2 and TRBJ1-6; no firm D call. The length of the CDR3 is 16 residues. The germline V gene has CDR1 SGHTA and CDR2 FQGNSA. The V end was cut by 2 bases, the J end by 4 bases, with 12 bases between. CDR3 residues: CASSLIGISYNSPLHF. The CDR3 bases are TGTGCCAGCAGCTTAATCGGAATTTCGTATAATTCACCCCTCCACTTT. Filled out from reference TRBV7-2 and TRBJ1-6, the complete variable domain reads GAGVSQSPSNKVTEKGKDVELRCDPISGHTALYWYRQSLGQGLEFLIYFQGNSAPDKSGLPSDRFSAERTGGSVSTLTIQRTQQEDSAVYLCASSLIGISYNSPLHFGNGTRLTVT.

The chain has TRBV20-1 and TRBJ2-4, with TRBD2 matching over 7 bases. Germline trimming cut 2 bases from V and 0 bases from J; bases unmatched to any gene: 7. The CDR3 runs 16 residues. Germline V gene lookup returns CDR1 DFQATT and CDR2 SNEGSKA (reference sequence). CDR3 DNA sequence: TGCAGTGCTAGAATGGCTAGCGGATCAGCCAAAAACATTCAGTACTTC. It translates to CSARMASGSAKNIQYF.

This clonotype was observed a single time. The V call is TRBV6-6, the J call TRBJ2-1; 15 bases align to TRBD2. The J call may be mistaken, given a closer DNA end match to TRBJ2-7. CDR3 length: 15 residues. In germline, CDR1 is MNHNY, CDR2 SVGAGI (reference sequence). CDR3 region: CAGRTSGREYNEQYF. The CDR3 DNA reads as TGTGCCGGCCGGACTAGCGGGAGGGAATACAATGAGCAGTACTTC.

The chain joins TRBV6-2 or TRBV6-3 to TRBJ1-1; D is unclear. The germline CDR1 and CDR2 sequences are MNHEY and SVGEGT. There are 17 residues in the CDR3. V dropped 2 bases and J dropped 6 bases, with 22 bases sitting between them. As DNA, the CDR3 is TGTGCCAGCAGTTACGGTCGCTTGGAGGATCCCAGCGCTGAAGCTTTCTTT. Protein product: CASSYGRLEDPSAEAFF.

This clonotype was seen repeatedly, ten times or more. The chain carries TRBV25-1 and TRBJ2-7; D is possibly TRBD1 or TRBD2 (5 bases each). CDR3 length: 15 amino acids. The V gene's germline CDR1 is MGHDK and CDR2 SYGVNS. Between the trimmed V and J ends, which lost 2 bases and 0 bases, there was a span of 11 bases. The CDR3 nucleotides are TGTGCCAGCAGTGAACGAGGGACCTTCTCCTACGAGCAGTACTTC. This translates into CASSERGTFSYEQYF.

This clonotype has only a few counts. The genes are TRBV6-5 and TRBJ1-1; a possible D gene is TRBD1 (6 bases). Germline V lookup: CDR1 MNHEY, CDR2 SVGAGI. V was shortened by 2 bases and J by 8 bases, with 12 bases between the two germline ends. CDR3 length: 13 amino acids. The CDR3 loop reads CASSYPGQTEAFF. CDR3 DNA sequence: TGTGCCAGCAGTTACCCTGGACAGACCGAAGCTTTCTTT.

The rearrangement links TRBV12-5 to TRBJ1-2; tentatively, D is TRBD1 (5 bases). Per the germline V gene, CDR1 is LGHNT and CDR2 is FRNRAP. This CDR3 spans 13 amino acids. V lost 2 bases to trimming and J lost 2 bases, with 6 bases between them. CDR3 bases: TGTGCTAGTGGTTTGCAGGGAAACTATGGCTACACCTTC. This sequence encodes CASGLQGNYGYTF.

This clonotype has more than one count but fewer than ten. The V call is TRBV29-1, the J call TRBJ1-2; 11 bases match TRBD1. V lost 7 bases, J lost 6 bases, and 7 bases stayed unmatched. CDR3 length: 13 amino acids. Per the germline V gene, CDR1 is SQVTM and CDR2 is ANQGSEA. The CDR3 here is CSARTGGLNGYTF. In DNA form, the CDR3 reads TGCAGCGCTAGGACAGGGGGCCTTAATGGCTACACCTTC.

This clonotype turned up a few times. The genes are TRBV2 and TRBJ2-1; perhaps TRBD2 as D (6 bases). Germline V CDR1 and CDR2: SNHLY, FYNNEI. Trimming took off 7 bases at V and 8 bases at J, with 15 bases between the two ends. The CDR3 runs to 13 residues. The CDR3 loop is CASMVASVDEQFF. The CDR3 DNA follows: TGTGCCAGCATGGTGGCTAGCGTGGATGAGCAGTTCTTC.

This clonotype was observed a few times. The chain has TRBV7-8 and TRBJ1-2; D is ambiguous. This CDR3 comprises 16 residues. The germline gives CDR1 SGHVS, CDR2 FQNEAQ. With 5 bases removed from V and 4 bases from J, the gap between germline ends came to 20 bases. CDR3 nucleotides: TGTGCCAGCAGCCCCCTAGGAAGGGAAGTTCTCTATGGCTACACCTTC. Its protein product is CASSPLGREVLYGYTF.

The chain uses TRBV20-1 and TRBJ2-1, with D possibly being TRBD2 (5 bases). V shed 3 bases and J shed 3 bases, with 9 bases lying between them. The CDR3 runs to 13 residues. From germline, CDR1 is DFQATT and CDR2 SNEGSKA (reference sequence). The CDR3 sequence: CSASTGLYNEQFF. The DNA of the CDR3 is TGCAGTGCTAGCACCGGACTCTACAATGAGCAGTTCTTC.

V usage is TRBV27 and J usage is TRBJ2-3, with a weak D call TRBD1 (5 bases). Trimming took 2 bases from V and 0 from J, leaving 12 bases between them. The germline gives CDR1 MNHEY, CDR2 SMNVEV (reference sequence). The CDR3 loop spans 16 amino acids. CDR3 nucleotide sequence: TGTGCCAGCAGTTTACTGACAGCTACTAGCACAGATACGCAGTATTTT. Translated, it gives CASSLLTATSTDTQYF.

J is TRBJ2-5 and V is TRBV29-1; 7 positions agree with TRBD1. Germline CDR1 reads SQVTM; CDR2 reads ANQGSEA. Unmatched junction bases numbered 12, after V lost 7 bases and J lost 4 bases. This CDR3 region has 14 residues. The DNA for the CDR3 is TGCAGCGGAGAGACAGGGCCGAGTAGAGAGACCCAGTACTTC. Amino acids: CSGETGPSRETQYF.

The genes are TRBV6-5 and TRBJ2-3, with D uncertain. Germline values: CDR1 MNHEY, CDR2 SVGAGI. V was trimmed by 8 bases and J by 4 bases, leaving 10 bases between them. This CDR3 comprises 12 residues. This chain's CDR3 is CASHRPPDTQYF. CDR3 nucleotide sequence: TGTGCCAGCCACCGCCCGCCAGATACGCAGTATTTT.

This clonotype was seen ten or more times. The rearrangement uses TRBV4-3 and TRBJ2-3; 8 nucleotides line up with TRBD2. The CDR3 loop spans 16 amino acids. After removal of 0 bases from V and 7 bases from J, the junction contained 9 bases not matched to a gene. The germline V gene has CDR1 LGHNA and CDR2 YSLEER. The CDR3 loop is CASSQDSSSGRNTQYF. The CDR3 region has the DNA TGCGCCAGCAGCCAAGATAGTTCCAGCGGGAGAAATACGCAGTATTTT.

This chain's CDR3 is CASSSTSWGRRNTEAFF. In nucleotides, the CDR3 is TGTGCCAGCAGTTCAACTTCCTGGGGGCGGAGGAACACTGAAGCTTTCTTT. This sequence joins TRBV12-3 or TRBV12-4 and TRBJ1-1, with D possibly matching TRBD1 (6 bases). V dropped 4 bases and J dropped 1 base, with 19 bases sitting between them. This CDR3 spans 17 amino acids.

The J gene is TRBJ2-7, the V gene TRBV3-1; TRBD1 is a possible D gene (6 bases). The CDR3 has 16 residues. The V end was cut by 7 bases, the J end by 0 bases, with 19 bases between. The germline V gene has CDR1 LGHDT and CDR2 YNNKEL (reference sequence). CDR3 loop: CASNSDRILSSYEQYF. The CDR3 nucleotides are TGTGCCAGCAATAGCGACAGGATCCTATCCTCCTACGAGCAGTACTTC.

The chain has TRBV20-1 and TRBJ2-5; possible D gene TRBD1, 6 bases. The germline V gene has CDR1 DFQATT and CDR2 SNEGSKA (reference sequence). The CDR3 consists of 12 residues. V lost 6 bases and J 3 bases, leaving 11 bases between the germline ends. The CDR3 spells CSAPWTEETQYF. CDR3 nucleotides: TGCAGTGCACCCTGGACAGAAGAGACCCAGTACTTC.

The chain recombines TRBV27 with TRBJ2-7, with TRBD1 identical over 7 bases. The CDR3 covers 13 residues. Germline CDR1 is MNHEY and CDR2 is SMNVEV (reference sequence). The ends lost 11 bases at V and 3 bases at J; junction bases unmatched: 10. The CDR3 nucleotides are TGTGCCTATACCCGACAGGGATGCTACGAGCAGTACTTC. Translating it yields CAYTRQGCYEQYF.

This chain links TRBV28 with TRBJ1-1, with D perhaps TRBD1 (5 bases). The CDR3 is 15 amino acids. Between the trimmed V and J ends, which lost 6 bases and 0 bases, there was a span of 14 bases. Germline CDR1 MDHEN, CDR2 SYDVKM. As DNA, the CDR3 is TGTGCCAGCAGCTCGGGACCCCCGATGAACACTGAAGCTTTCTTT. This translates into CASSSGPPMNTEAFF.

The rearrangement links TRBV27 to TRBJ1-1; 9 nucleotides agree with TRBD1. This CDR3 region has 13 residues. Germline V CDR1 and CDR2: MNHEY, SMNVEV (reference sequence). V lost 5 bases to trimming and J lost 6 bases; unmatched junction nucleotides: 4. The CDR3 spells CASSPQGAAEAFF. The CDR3 DNA follows: TGTGCCAGCAGTCCACAGGGGGCGGCTGAAGCTTTCTTT.